This T cell receptor (beta chain) originates from a study of neurological immune-mediated disorders. This clonotype was recorded at least ten times. TCRdb re-called the 5' RACE reads with MiXCR, one entry per CDR3 protein. This table holds about 39,000 distinct CDR3 sequences, approximately 7.2% found once. The CDR3 is made up of 16 amino acids. J gave up 7 bases and V 2 bases, and 8 bases lay outside the gene matches. Germline assignment: CDR1 MGHRA and CDR2 YSYEKL. As healthy controls, volunteers from a blood bank in Maryland, USA, were used. The sample comprised CD4+ T cells from blood. The chain carries TRBV4-1 and TRBJ1-4, with TRBD1 identical over 9 bases. The source is a man aged 45-60 years in good health. In DNA form, the CDR3 reads TGCGCCAGCAGCCAACACGGGACAGGGCCGGGTGAAAAACTGTTTTTT. Translation: CASSQHGTGPGEKLFF.